The entry that follows covers one T cell receptor (beta chain) sequence. The sample is drawn from a study of shared clonotypes between healthy human individuals. This table comes from immunoSEQ multiplex PCR, and its TCRdb copy is limited to in-frame clones, with some not included. Among 750,000 to 1,000,000 clones listed, about 92% were seen once. CD45RO-negative, CCR7-selected cells formed the naive CD8 fraction, which excluded terminally differentiated effector memory CD45RA+ cells. What was sequenced was naive CD8+ T cells sorted from blood. The sequence came from a man aged 25 to 40 in good health.

The CDR3, as DNA: TGTGCCAGCAGCTCCGTGGGGGACTCCTACGAGCAGTACTTC. Amino acids: CASSSVGDSYEQYF. The rearrangement joins TRBV7-9 to TRBJ2-7; D may match TRBD1 or TRBD2 (5 bases each). This CDR3 contains 14 residues. The germline CDR1 and CDR2 sequences are SEHNR and FQNEAQ (reference sequence). With 4 bases removed from V and 0 bases from J, the gap between germline ends came to 10 bases.